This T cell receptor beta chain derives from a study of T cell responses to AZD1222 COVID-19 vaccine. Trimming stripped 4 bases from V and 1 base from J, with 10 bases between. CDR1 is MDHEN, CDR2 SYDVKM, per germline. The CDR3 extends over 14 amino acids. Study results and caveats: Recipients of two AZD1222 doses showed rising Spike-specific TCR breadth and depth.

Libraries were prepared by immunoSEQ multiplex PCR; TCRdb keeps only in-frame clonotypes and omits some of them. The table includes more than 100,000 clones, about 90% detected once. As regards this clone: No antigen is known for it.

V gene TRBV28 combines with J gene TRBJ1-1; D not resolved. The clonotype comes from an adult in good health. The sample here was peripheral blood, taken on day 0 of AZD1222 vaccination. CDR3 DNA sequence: TGTGCCAGCAGTTGGATAGGGTGGAACACTGAAGCTTTCTTT. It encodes CASSWIGWNTEAFF.